These 32 T cell receptor beta chains share one sample of origin, sequenced in a study of cytomegalovirus exposure and HLA in healthy donors. Primers: 60 Vbeta forward and 13 Jbeta reverse. The table came from immunoSEQ multiplex PCR; TCRdb's copy has only in-frame clones and leaves some out. The data hold approximately 120,000 clones, with about 80% observed a single time. The sample taken for sequencing was PBMCs. These receptors all stem from a man aged 40-49 years in good health and CMV-seronegative.

V and J are TRBV5-1 and TRBJ2-1; TRBD2 matches at 12 bases. There are 18 residues in the CDR3. Trimming took 2 bases from V and 7 from J; bases not matched to a gene: 13. Germline CDR1 SGHRS, CDR2 YFSETQ. The chain's CDR3 is CASSFIPGLAGGTNEQFF. For the CDR3, the DNA is TGCGCCAGCAGCTTTATACCGGGACTAGCGGGCGGGACGAATGAGCAGTTCTTC.

This chain uses TRBV7-9 with TRBJ1-5; possible D gene TRBD1, 6 bases. CDR1 SEHNR and CDR2 FQNEAQ come from the germline V gene (reference sequence). CDR3 length: 15 residues. The ends were cut back, 5 bases at V and 5 bases at J, with 16 bases in the middle. This CDR3 is CASSLSLGADQPQHF. In DNA, the CDR3 is TGTGCCAGCAGCCTTTCTCTGGGGGCGGATCAGCCCCAGCATTTT.

This clone has only one observation. V usage is TRBV28 and J usage is TRBJ1-6, with 8 bases fitting TRBD1. Germline values: CDR1 MDHEN, CDR2 SYDVKM. The CDR3 covers 15 residues. V lost 7 bases to trimming and J lost 4 bases; unmatched junction nucleotides: 6. CDR3 bases: TGTGCCAGCACCCCGGACAGGGAGTATAATTCACCCCTCCACTTT. Translating it yields CASTPDREYNSPLHF.

This clone has a single count. The genes are TRBV28 and TRBJ2-3; possible D gene TRBD2, 6 bases. The CDR3 sequence is 15 residues long. With 7 bases removed from V and 1 base from J, the gap between germline ends came to 15 bases. CDR1 MDHEN and CDR2 SYDVKM come from the germline V gene. CDR3 DNA: TGTGCCAGCATGGAGGGAAAGCGGGGCACAGATACGCAGTATTTT. This sequence encodes CASMEGKRGTDTQYF.

As regards this clone: This same CDR3 is encoded by further DNA sequences in the sample. The V gene is TRBV18, the J gene TRBJ2-5; no reliable D call. From germline, CDR1 is KGHSH and CDR2 LQKENI. Trimming removed 3 bases from V and 3 bases from J, with 2 bases in between. The CDR3 runs to 11 residues. Written as DNA, the CDR3 is TGTGCCAGCTCACCTAAAGAGACCCAGTACTTC. Its translation is CASSPKETQYF.

V and J are TRBV7-6 and TRBJ1-5; 8 nucleotides match TRBD1. Germline V CDR1 and CDR2: SGHVS, FNYEAQ. The CDR3 covers 15 residues. The J segment lost 5 bases and the V segment lost 5 bases, leaving 8 bases of the junction unmatched. In nucleotides, the CDR3 is TGTGCCAGCAGCCCGGGGACAGGAAAGGATCAGCCCCAGCATTTT. This gives the protein CASSPGTGKDQPQHF. The full variable domain, rest sourced from reference TRBV7-6 and TRBJ1-5, is GAGVSQSPRYKVTKRGQDVALRCDPISGHVSLYWYRQALGQGPEFLTYFNYEAQQDKSGLPNDRFSAERPEGSISTLTIQRTEQRDSAMYRCASSPGTGKDQPQHFGDGTRLSIL.

The genes are TRBV6-1 and TRBJ2-3; a weak D match, TRBD1 (7 bases). Deletions cut 6 bases from V and 1 base from J, with 11 bases between. This CDR3 is 14 amino acids long. CDR1 MNHNS and CDR2 SASEGT come from the germline V gene. CDR3 coding DNA: TGTGCCAGCAGCGACAGGGAGGGCACAGATACGCAGTATTTT. This gives the protein CASSDREGTDTQYF.

The chain carries TRBV11-2 and TRBJ2-7; 7 nucleotides align to TRBD1. The CDR3 extends over 15 amino acids. From germline, CDR1 is SGHAT and CDR2 FQNNGV. J gave up 0 bases and V 1 base, and 3 bases lay outside the gene matches. This chain's CDR3 is CASSLVGTASYEQYF. For the CDR3, the DNA is TGTGCCAGCAGCTTAGTAGGGACAGCCTCCTACGAGCAGTACTTC.

The rearrangement joins TRBV9 to TRBJ1-2; TRBD1 matches at 9 bases. In germline, CDR1 is SGDLS, CDR2 YYNGEE. With V trimmed by 2 bases and J by 4 bases, 3 bases remained unmatched. This CDR3 has 14 amino acids. DNA of the CDR3: TGTGCCAGCAGCGTCTTGGGACAGGGCTATGGCTACACCTTC. It is translated as CASSVLGQGYGYTF.

Points on this clone: The same CDR3 can be traced to other DNA sequences in this sample. J is TRBJ1-2 and V is TRBV7-2; weak D call: TRBD1 (6 bases). The CDR3 totals 13 residues. Deletions cut 1 base from V and 5 bases from J, with 8 bases between. The germline gives CDR1 SGHTA, CDR2 FQGNSA. CDR3 nucleotides: TGTGCCAGCAGCTTAGGCAGGGGATATGGCTACACCTTC. Translating it yields CASSLGRGYGYTF.

This chain connects TRBV10-3 to TRBJ2-7; no firm D call. Germline assignment: CDR1 ENHRY and CDR2 SYGVKD. Trimming shortened V by 0 bases and J by 3 bases, and 3 bases separated the two germline ends. The CDR3 spans 12 residues. CDR3 loop: CAISESSYEQYF. The CDR3 DNA follows: TGTGCCATCAGTGAGTCCAGCTACGAGCAGTACTTC.

This chain joins TRBV9 and TRBJ2-2, with a weak D call TRBD2 (5 bases). With 0 bases removed from V and 3 bases from J, the gap between germline ends came to 9 bases. CDR3 length: 15 residues. The germline CDR1 and CDR2 sequences are SGDLS and YYNGEE. The CDR3 protein is CASSVGGLDTGELFF. The CDR3 DNA reads TGTGCCAGCAGCGTAGGAGGGTTGGACACCGGGGAGCTGTTTTTT.

The V and J genes are TRBV7-6 and TRBJ2-2, with D maybe TRBD1 (6 bases). Germline V CDR1 and CDR2: SGHVS, FNYEAQ. CDR3 length equals 16 residues. With 3 bases removed from V and 0 bases from J, the gap between germline ends came to 11 bases. DNA of the CDR3: TGTGCCAGCAGCTTGACAGGAGCCGCGAACACCGGGGAGCTGTTTTTT. Its translation: CASSLTGAANTGELFF.

CDR3 sequence: CASSVGSASTGELFF. CDR3 DNA sequence: TGTGCCAGCAGCGTAGGATCCGCGAGCACCGGGGAGCTGTTTTTT. The V call is TRBV9, the J call TRBJ2-2, with D unresolved. CDR1 SGDLS and CDR2 YYNGEE come from the germline V gene. The length of the CDR3 is 15 residues. The germline V and J ends were trimmed by 0 bases and 4 bases, with 10 bases remaining between them.

This clone was counted between two and nine times. The rearrangement joins TRBV18 to TRBJ1-1, with a possible D match to TRBD1 (6 bases). The germline CDR1 and CDR2 sequences are KGHSH and LQKENI. The CDR3 is 13 amino acids. The V gene lost 4 bases and the J gene lost 11 bases, with 17 bases spanning the gap. The CDR3 region has the DNA TGTGCCAGCTCACAACAGGGTTCAACAGGGGCTTTCTTT. It is translated as CASSQQGSTGAFF.

CDR3 sequence (DNA): TGCGCCAGCCGGAGGGACGCAACCGGGACAGGGGCCTTCTATGGCTACACCTTC. It yields the protein CASRRDATGTGAFYGYTF. This chain joins TRBV5-1 and TRBJ1-2, with 10 positions matching TRBD1. Trimming took 7 bases from V and 4 from J; bases not matched to a gene: 19. The germline V gene encodes CDR1 SGHRS and CDR2 YFSETQ. This CDR3 contains 18 residues.

The CDR3 reads CASSLKGQTDTQYF. The CDR3 nucleotides read TGTGCCAGCAGCTTAAAGGGGCAGACAGATACGCAGTATTTT. The chain has TRBV7-9 and TRBJ2-3, with a weak D call TRBD1 (5 bases). The V and J ends lost 2 bases and 3 bases respectively, with 9 bases between them. The CDR3 contains 14 residues. Germline assignment: CDR1 SEHNR and CDR2 FQNEAQ (reference sequence).

The genes are TRBV19 and TRBJ1-5, with 9 bases matching TRBD1. V lost 4 bases, J lost 5 bases, and 18 bases stayed unmatched. CDR1 and CDR2 (germline): LNHDA, SQIVND (reference sequence). The CDR3 is made up of 19 amino acids. CDR3 DNA sequence: TGTGCCAGTAGTAAAAGACGCGGGACAGGGCAAATCGATGATCAGCCCCAGCATTTT. This encodes CASSKRRGTGQIDDQPQHF.

The rearrangement joins TRBV10-3 to TRBJ2-4, with 8 bases aligning to TRBD1. CDR1 ENHRY and CDR2 SYGVKD come from the germline V gene. The CDR3 runs to 13 residues. Losses at the gene ends were 5 bases for V and 6 bases for J; bases not matched to a gene: 3. The DNA for the CDR3 is TGTGCCATCAGTTACGGGACAGGAAACATTCAGTACTTC. Its protein is CAISYGTGNIQYF.

V and J are TRBV19 and TRBJ1-1; no clear D gene. The V and J ends lost 8 bases and 1 base respectively, with 11 bases between them. This CDR3 contains 13 residues. CDR1 LNHDA and CDR2 SQIVND come from the germline V gene (reference sequence). The chain's CDR3 is CASSLRGNTEAFF. In nucleotides, the CDR3 is TGTGCCAGTTCTCTACGGGGGAACACTGAAGCTTTCTTT.

The J gene is TRBJ2-5, the V gene TRBV7-9; 12 bases are a match to TRBD1. The DNA end is more similar to TRBJ2-7, so the J call may be wrong. There are 15 residues in the CDR3. Germline V gene sequence: CDR1 SEHNR, CDR2 FQNEAQ (reference sequence). The CDR3 DNA is TGTGCCAGCAGAGCCGGGACAGGGGGCATCTACGAGCAGTACTTC. Its translation: CASRAGTGGIYEQYF.

CDR3 nucleotide sequence: TGTGCCAGCAGGAGGGATAGGGCTGAAGCTTTCTTT. Translating it yields CASRRDRAEAFF. V and J are TRBV7-9 and TRBJ1-1; unclear D gene. V lost 6 bases and J lost 6, with 11 bases in between. CDR1 and CDR2 (germline): SEHNR, FQNEAQ (reference sequence). This CDR3 has 12 residues.

V gene TRBV19 combines with J gene TRBJ1-4; TRBD1 is a possible D gene (5 bases). The CDR3 sequence is 14 residues long. The germline gives CDR1 LNHDA, CDR2 SQIVND (reference sequence). Trimming removed 3 bases from V and 5 bases from J, with 10 bases in between. The DNA for the CDR3 is TGTGCCAGTAGTATTTCGACAGTGAATGAAAAACTGTTTTTT. Its translation is CASSISTVNEKLFF.

The CDR3 region is CASSTNRAGELFF. Written as DNA, the CDR3 is TGTGCCAGCAGCACAAACAGGGCCGGGGAGCTGTTTTTT. This chain links TRBV7-3 with TRBJ2-2; TRBD1 might be the D (6 bases). Germline lookup yields CDR1 SGHTA and CDR2 FQGTGA. There are 13 residues in the CDR3. V was trimmed by 5 bases and J by 6 bases, leaving 10 bases between them.

This clone was recorded once. V gene TRBV7-2 combines with J gene TRBJ2-2; maybe TRBD2 (5 bases). CDR1 and CDR2 from the germline V gene are SGHTA and FQGNSA. Trimming stripped 3 bases from V and 6 bases from J, with 5 bases between. The CDR3 spans 12 residues. CDR3 loop: CASSFGAGELFF. In nucleotides, the CDR3 is TGTGCCAGCAGCTTCGGGGCCGGGGAGCTGTTTTTT.

V gene TRBV4-1 combines with J gene TRBJ1-1, with TRBD1 as a possible D gene (5 bases). Germline loops: CDR1 MGHRA, CDR2 YSYEKL. CDR3 length: 16 residues. Trimming cost V 1 base and J 4 bases, with 16 bases left between them. CDR3 residues: CASSQGGGVFGTEAFF. The CDR3 DNA sequence: TGCGCCAGCAGCCAAGGGGGGGGAGTTTTCGGCACTGAAGCTTTCTTT.

The chain uses TRBV14 and TRBJ1-5; D gene unclear. Germline lookup yields CDR1 SGHDN and CDR2 FVKESK. The CDR3 runs to 13 residues. The V end lost 0 bases, the J end lost 6 bases, and 6 bases lay between the germline ends. The CDR3 DNA sequence: TGTGCCAGCAGCCAAGATGTCCGTCAGCCCCAGCATTTT. It encodes CASSQDVRQPQHF. The complete variable domain, with remaining parts taken from reference TRBV14 and TRBJ1-5, reads EAGVTQFPSHSVIEKGQTVTLRCDPISGHDNLYWYRRVMGKEIKFLLHFVKESKQDESGMPNNRFLAERTGGTYSTLKVQPAELEDSGVYFCASSQDVRQPQHFGDGTRLSIL.

CDR3 DNA sequence: TGTGCCAGCAGACGGGACAGGGGGCGGATAGATACGCAGTATTTT. The encoded protein is CASRRDRGRIDTQYF. The V gene is TRBV6-5, the J gene TRBJ2-3; 12 bases match TRBD1. Germline V gene lookup returns CDR1 MNHEY and CDR2 SVGAGI. With V trimmed by 6 bases and J by 5 bases, 6 bases remained unmatched. This CDR3 spans 15 amino acids.

V gene TRBV5-5 combines with J gene TRBJ2-7, with 9 bases identical to TRBD2. After removal of 3 bases from V and 2 bases from J, the junction contained 9 bases not matched to a gene. CDR1 is SGHKS, CDR2 YYEKEE, per germline (reference sequence). The CDR3 has 16 amino acids. This CDR3 reads CASSSSGTSRTYEQYF. The CDR3, as DNA: TGTGCCAGCAGCTCCTCCGGGACTAGCAGAACCTACGAGCAGTACTTC.

As DNA, the CDR3 is TGTGCCAGCAGCACGGGACAGGGGTCCACTGAAGCTTTCTTT. This encodes CASSTGQGSTEAFF. J is TRBJ1-1 and V is TRBV9; 10 bases fit TRBD1. The CDR3 extends over 14 amino acids. Germline V gene lookup returns CDR1 SGDLS and CDR2 YYNGEE. Germline trimming cut 4 bases from V and 4 bases from J; bases unmatched to any gene: 4.

The chain couples TRBV9 to TRBJ1-1, with 9 bases identical to TRBD1. The J segment lost 3 bases and the V segment lost 3 bases, leaving 9 bases of the junction unmatched. The CDR3 is made up of 16 amino acids. The germline V gene has CDR1 SGDLS and CDR2 YYNGEE. The CDR3 protein is CASSGPGQGVHTEAFF. CDR3 in DNA: TGTGCCAGCAGCGGGCCGGGACAGGGAGTTCACACTGAAGCTTTCTTT.

About this clone: The junction departs from the called germline gene at one end, perhaps through a read error. The chain combines TRBV18 with TRBJ2-4; 7 positions match TRBD1. CDR1 and CDR2 from the germline V gene are KGHSH and LQKENI. The CDR3 contains 16 residues. Here the CDR3 DNA reads TGTGCCAGCTCACCCGGGACAGAGATGGCCAAAAACAGTCAGTACTTC. Protein sequence: CASSPGTEMAKNSQYF. The whole variable domain, remainder taken from reference TRBV18 and TRBJ2-4, is NAGVMQNPRHLVRRRGQEARLRCSPMKGHSHVYWYRQLPEEGLKFMVYLQKENIIDESGMPKERFSAEFPKEGPSILRIQQVVRGDSAAYFCASSPGTEMAKNSQYFGAGTRLSVL.